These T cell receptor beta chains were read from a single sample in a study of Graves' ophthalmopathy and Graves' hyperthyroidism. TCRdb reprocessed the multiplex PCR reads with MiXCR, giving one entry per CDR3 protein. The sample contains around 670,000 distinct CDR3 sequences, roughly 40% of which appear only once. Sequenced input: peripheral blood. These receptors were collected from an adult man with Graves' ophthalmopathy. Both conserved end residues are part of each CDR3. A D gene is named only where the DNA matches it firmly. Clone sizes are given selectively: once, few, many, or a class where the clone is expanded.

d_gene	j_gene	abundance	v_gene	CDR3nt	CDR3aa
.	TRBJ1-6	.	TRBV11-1	TGTGCCAGCAGCTTGCCACTAGACACCAATTCACCCCTCCACTTT	CASSLPLDTNSPLHF
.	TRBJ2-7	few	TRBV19	TGTGCCAGTAGTATTGGGCGGACCAGGGACGAGCAGTACTTC	CASSIGRTRDEQYF
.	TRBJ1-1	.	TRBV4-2	TGTGCCAGCAGTTCTTCTGGGGGCGCCTGGGGAGCTTTCTTT	CASSSSGGAWGAFF
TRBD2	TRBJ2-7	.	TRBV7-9	TGTGCCAGCAGCTTGGATCTAGCGGGAGTCGACGGGCAGTACTTC	CASSLDLAGVDGQYF
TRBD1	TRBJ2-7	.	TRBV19	TGTGCCAGTAGTACGCCGGGACAGGGCATCTACGAGCAGTACTTC	CASSTPGQGIYEQYF
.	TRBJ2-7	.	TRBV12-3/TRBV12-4	TGTGCCAGCAGTTTAGCGTCCAGGGGAAGCTCCTACGAGCAGTACTTC	CASSLASRGSSYEQYF
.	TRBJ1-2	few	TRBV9	TGTGCCAGCAGCCTTTTCCTGACAGGAATCGACGGCTACACCTTC	CASSLFLTGIDGYTF
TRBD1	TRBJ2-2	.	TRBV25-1	TGTGCCAGCGGATTTGGGACAGGGAAAAACACCGGGGAGCTGTTTTTT	CASGFGTGKNTGELFF
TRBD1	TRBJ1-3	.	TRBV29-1	TGCAGCGTCACAGGGGGCTCTGGAAACACCATATATTTT	CSVTGGSGNTIYF
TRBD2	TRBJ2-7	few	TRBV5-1	TGCGCCAGCAGCTTGACTAGCGGGAGACTGAGCGAGCAGTACTTC	CASSLTSGRLSEQYF
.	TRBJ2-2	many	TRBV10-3	TGTGCCATCAGTGAGCTGGACACCGGGGAGCTGTTTTTT	CAISELDTGELFF
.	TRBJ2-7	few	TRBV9	TGTGCCAGCAGCTTCTCACAGGGTAATCCCTACGAGCAGTACTTC	CASSFSQGNPYEQYF
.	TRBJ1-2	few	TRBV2	TGTGCCAGCAGTAAACAGGGCGGGGGCTACACCTTC	CASSKQGGGYTF
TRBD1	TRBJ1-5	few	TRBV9	TGTGCCAGCAGCCCGGGACAGTATAGCAATCAGCCCCAGCATTTT	CASSPGQYSNQPQHF
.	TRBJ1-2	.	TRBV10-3	TGTGCCATCAGTTACGAACCGACAGCTAACTATGGCTACACCTTC	CAISYEPTANYGYTF
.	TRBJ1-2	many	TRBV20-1	TGCAGTGACAGCAACTATGGCTACACCTTC	CSDSNYGYTF
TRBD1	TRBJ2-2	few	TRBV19	TGTGCCAGTAGTCCCCGCCCGACAGGGGGCGCGGGGGAGCTGTTTTTT	CASSPRPTGGAGELFF
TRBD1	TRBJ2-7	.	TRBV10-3	TGTGCCATCACTGGACAGGGGACCGAGTACTTC	CAITGQGTEYF
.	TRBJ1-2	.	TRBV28	TGTGCCAGCATAGGTCGGAACTACTATGGCTACACCTTC	CASIGRNYYGYTF
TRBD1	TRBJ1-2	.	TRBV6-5	TGTGCCAGCAGTTCCATCGACAGGGTCTATGGCTACACCTTC	CASSSIDRVYGYTF
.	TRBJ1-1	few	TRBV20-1	TGCAGTGCTAGGACTGCTTTGAACACTGAAGCTTTCTTT	CSARTALNTEAFF
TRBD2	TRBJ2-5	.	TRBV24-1	TGTGCCACCAGTGACCCCGGGACTAGCCTACAAGAGACCCAGTACTTC	CATSDPGTSLQETQYF
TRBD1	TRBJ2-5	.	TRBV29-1	TGCAGCGGCCGGGACAGGGGTAAAGAGACCCAGTACTTC	CSGRDRGKETQYF
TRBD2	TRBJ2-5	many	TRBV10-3	TGTGCCATCAGTTCCGGGACTAGCGGGGGGGGGACCCAGTACTTC	CAISSGTSGGGTQYF
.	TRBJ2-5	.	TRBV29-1	TGCAGCGTTGAAACGGGGGGCGGAATAGGAGAGACCCAGTACTTC	CSVETGGGIGETQYF
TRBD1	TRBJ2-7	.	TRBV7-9	TGTGCCAGCAGCTTAGGGGTCGACAGGGGCTACGAGCAGTACTTC	CASSLGVDRGYEQYF
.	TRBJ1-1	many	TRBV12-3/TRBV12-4	TGTGCCAGCAACACCCCGGACAGCTTGAACACTGAAGCTTTCTTT	CASNTPDSLNTEAFF
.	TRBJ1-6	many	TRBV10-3	TGTGCCATCAGTGTACAGGGCTCGGATTCACCCCTCCACTTT	CAISVQGSDSPLHF
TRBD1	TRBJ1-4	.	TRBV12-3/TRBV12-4	TGTGCCAGCAGTCCTTGGACAGGGATTGTTTTT	CASSPWTGIVF
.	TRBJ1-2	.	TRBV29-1	TGCAGCGTTGGCGGGAACTATGGCTACACCTTC	CSVGGNYGYTF
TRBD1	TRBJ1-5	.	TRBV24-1	TGTGCTACCCCGGGACAGGGCAGGGGACAGCCCCAGCATTTT	CATPGQGRGQPQHF
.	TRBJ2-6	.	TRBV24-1	TGTGCCACCAGTGGGGTTGGGGCCAACGTCCTGGCTTTC	CATSGVGANVLAF
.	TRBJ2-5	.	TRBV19	TGTGCCAGTAGCCTGAAGGGGTTGGAGACCCAGTACTTC	CASSLKGLETQYF